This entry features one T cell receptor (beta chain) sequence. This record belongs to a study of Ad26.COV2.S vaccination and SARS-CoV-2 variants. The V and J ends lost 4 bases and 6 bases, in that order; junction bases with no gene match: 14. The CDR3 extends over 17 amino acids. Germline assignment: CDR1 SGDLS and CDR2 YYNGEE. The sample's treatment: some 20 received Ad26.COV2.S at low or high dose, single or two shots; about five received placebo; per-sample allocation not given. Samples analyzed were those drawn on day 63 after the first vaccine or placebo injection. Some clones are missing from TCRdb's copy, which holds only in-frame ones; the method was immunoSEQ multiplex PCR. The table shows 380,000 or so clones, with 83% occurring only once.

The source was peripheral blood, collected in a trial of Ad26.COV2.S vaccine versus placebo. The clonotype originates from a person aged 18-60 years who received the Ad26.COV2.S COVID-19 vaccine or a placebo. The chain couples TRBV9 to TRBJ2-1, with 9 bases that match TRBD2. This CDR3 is CASSSHSGLASGNEQFF. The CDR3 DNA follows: TGTGCCAGCAGCTCCCATTCTGGACTAGCGAGTGGCAATGAGCAGTTCTTC.